This TCR beta chain was documented in a study of blood T cell repertoires in COVID-19. The wider study: PBMCs, B-cell-depleted T cells, or T cells were the source of the cDNA or gDNA that made up the material.

The CDR3 covers 15 residues. The trim removed 6 bases at V and 6 bases at J, leaving 7 bases unmatched. The germline V gene has CDR1 MDHEN and CDR2 SYDVKM. In the study's own analysis: Scientists estimated how many nucleated cells there were by amplifying reference gene primers. Here immunoSEQ multiplex PCR was the method, and the copy in TCRdb shows in-frame clones only, minus some. V, J and clone size are taken as reported in that table, and D and trimming were inferred from the DNA itself. This sample carries tens of thousands of clones, 70% to 90% of them seen once, and the ten largest clones take around 5%.

The receptor was derived from a woman of 80 years or more with active COVID-19. This chain connects TRBV28 to TRBJ1-6, with 8 positions matching TRBD1. The sample comprised peripheral blood. Here the CDR3 reads CASSPRTGSNSPLHF. The CDR3 DNA reads TGTGCCAGCAGCCCAAGGACAGGGAGTAATTCACCCCTCCACTTT.